The rows below give T cell receptor beta chains drawn from one sample of a study of identifying expanded T cells in peripheral blood. Libraries were prepared by immunoSEQ multiplex PCR; TCRdb keeps only in-frame clonotypes and omits some of them. The sample records about 130,000 clones, around 88% being singletons. The sample taken for sequencing was blood. These receptor sequences come from a person between 18 and 69 years old in good health. Each CDR3 is given with its conserved first and last residue. A D gene is named only where the DNA matches it firmly. Expanded clones get a size class; other rows say once, few or many, or leave the size out.

V gene	D gene	J gene	clone size	CDR3 protein	CDR3 DNA
TRBV28	TRBD2	TRBJ2-5	.	CASRAGLAGDETQYF	TGTGCCAGCAGGGCGGGACTAGCGGGAGATGAGACCCAGTACTTC
TRBV2	TRBD2	TRBJ2-1	.	CASKRLTSGNNEQFF	TGTGCCAGCAAAAGACTCACTAGCGGAAACAATGAGCAGTTCTTC
TRBV7-2	TRBD2	TRBJ2-3	.	CASSSLAGGTQYF	TGTGCCAGCAGCTCACTAGCGGGGGGTACGCAGTATTTT
TRBV18	.	TRBJ1-1	.	CASSYILGGPLNTEAFF	TGTGCCAGCTCATACATCTTGGGGGGGCCTCTTAACACTGAAGCTTTCTTT
TRBV28	TRBD1	TRBJ1-5	.	CASSPMTGGNQPQHF	TGTGCCAGCAGTCCTATGACAGGGGGGAATCAGCCCCAGCATTTT
TRBV19	TRBD1	TRBJ1-2	.	CASSIVRTGVYGYTF	TGTGCCAGTAGTATAGTACGGACAGGAGTCTATGGCTACACCTTC
TRBV14	.	TRBJ2-5	.	CASGSLGQETQYF	TGTGCCAGCGGTTCCCTAGGCCAAGAGACCCAGTACTTC
TRBV12-5	.	TRBJ1-3	.	CASALGGEGNTIYF	TGTGCTAGTGCCTTGGGGGGTGAAGGAAACACCATATATTTT
TRBV28	TRBD1	TRBJ2-7	.	CASSFQTGPTYEQYF	TGTGCCAGCAGTTTTCAGACAGGGCCCACCTACGAGCAGTACTTC
TRBV29-1	.	TRBJ2-1	.	CSVDTYGQGNNEQFF	TGCAGCGTTGACACCTACGGGCAGGGAAACAATGAGCAGTTCTTC
TRBV7-3	.	TRBJ2-3	.	CASSFRSGGASTDTQYF	TGTGCCAGCAGCTTTCGTAGCGGAGGAGCTAGCACAGATACGCAGTATTTT
TRBV5-1	.	TRBJ2-2	.	CASSFGSSTGELFF	TGCGCCAGCAGCTTTGGTAGCTCCACCGGGGAGCTGTTTTTT
TRBV19	.	TRBJ1-2	.	CASSPAEGYTF	TGTGCCAGTAGTCCCGCAGAGGGCTACACCTTC
TRBV5-1	TRBD2	TRBJ2-5	.	CASSLFGLAEETQYF	TGCGCCAGCAGCCTATTCGGACTAGCGGAAGAGACCCAGTACTTC
TRBV19	TRBD2	TRBJ2-1	once	CASRTAGLAYNEQFF	TGTGCCAGCAGGACGGCGGGACTAGCCTACAATGAGCAGTTCTTC
TRBV19	.	TRBJ2-1	.	CASSMAAYSYNEQFF	TGTGCCAGTAGTATGGCTGCCTACAGTTACAATGAGCAGTTCTTC
TRBV29-1	TRBD2	TRBJ2-1	.	CSGEASGGYSSYNEQFF	TGCAGCGGAGAGGCTAGCGGGGGGTACAGCTCCTACAATGAGCAGTTCTTC
TRBV6-1	.	TRBJ1-1	once	CASSGNRATLNTEAFF	TGTGCCAGCAGTGGGAACAGGGCTACTCTGAACACTGAAGCTTTCTTT
TRBV27	TRBD1	TRBJ2-7	.	CASSFDRGYEQYF	TGTGCCAGCAGTTTCGACAGGGGATACGAGCAGTACTTC
TRBV29-1	.	TRBJ1-1	.	CSVINLNTEAFF	TGCAGCGTGATTAATTTGAACACTGAAGCTTTCTTT
TRBV9	.	TRBJ2-7	.	CASSSEKSGYPYEQYF	TGTGCCAGCAGCTCCGAGAAGAGCGGTTATCCCTACGAGCAGTACTTC
TRBV4-2	.	TRBJ2-1	.	CASSQGGGGGPGRNEQFF	TGTGCCAGCAGCCAAGGGGGAGGCGGGGGCCCCGGGAGGAATGAGCAGTTCTTC
TRBV9	.	TRBJ2-1	once	CASSEGSSYNEQFF	TGTGCCAGCAGCGAGGGAAGTTCCTACAATGAGCAGTTCTTC
TRBV5-1	TRBD1	TRBJ2-1	.	CASSLTGELNNEQFF	TGCGCCAGCAGTTTAACAGGGGAACTTAACAATGAGCAGTTCTTC
TRBV29-1	TRBD2	TRBJ2-1	once	CSVRIAGVEQFF	TGCAGCGTTAGAATAGCGGGAGTTGAGCAGTTCTTC
TRBV6-4	.	TRBJ2-3	.	CASSETSFGADTQYF	TGTGCCAGCAGTGAAACTAGCTTTGGGGCAGATACGCAGTATTTT
TRBV7-2	.	TRBJ1-1	.	CASSFGQSPIVSEAFF	TGTGCCAGCAGCTTTGGGCAGTCTCCGATCGTCTCTGAAGCTTTCTTT
TRBV5-4	TRBD1	TRBJ2-2	.	CASSWGQGGTGELFF	TGTGCCAGCAGCTGGGGACAGGGTGGCACCGGGGAGCTGTTTTTT
TRBV7-3	TRBD1	TRBJ2-5	.	CASSRGQFGTQYF	TGTGCCAGCAGCCGGGGACAGTTCGGGACCCAGTACTTC
TRBV9	TRBD1	TRBJ1-4	.	CASSLTGQPNEKLFF	TGTGCCAGCAGCTTAACGGGACAGCCAAATGAAAAACTGTTTTTT
TRBV9	.	TRBJ1-3	.	CASSVSDPGNTIYF	TGTGCCAGCAGCGTATCGGATCCTGGAAACACCATATATTTT
TRBV28	.	TRBJ1-2	few	CASSSHRGYTF	TGTGCCAGCAGTTCCCATCGGGGCTACACCTTC
TRBV5-1	TRBD2	TRBJ2-5	.	CASSFLAGEETQYF	TGCGCCAGCAGCTTCCTAGCGGGAGAGGAGACCCAGTACTTC
TRBV2	.	TRBJ1-5	.	CASSPSMDQPQHF	TGTGCCAGCAGCCCCTCCATGGATCAGCCCCAGCATTTT
TRBV5-1	TRBD1	TRBJ1-2	.	CASSLDGTGFYDGYTF	TGCGCCAGCAGCTTGGATGGGACAGGGTTTTATGATGGCTACACCTTC
TRBV7-3	TRBD1	TRBJ1-1	.	CASSLVGTGGYTEAFF	TGTGCCAGCAGCTTAGTGGGGACAGGGGGCTACACTGAAGCTTTCTTT
TRBV5-1	.	TRBJ2-3	.	CASSALDPTDTQYF	TGCGCCAGCAGCGCCCTAGATCCCACAGATACGCAGTATTTT
TRBV25-1	TRBD1	TRBJ2-3	once	CASSTGVGTDTQYF	TGTGCCAGCAGCACAGGGGTGGGGACAGATACGCAGTATTTT
TRBV18	.	TRBJ1-2	.	CASSPRQLNYGYTF	TGTGCCAGCTCACCACGGCAGCTTAACTATGGCTACACCTTC
TRBV18	.	TRBJ2-7	.	CASSRVRGSWEQYF	TGTGCCAGCTCCCGGGTTAGGGGGTCGTGGGAGCAGTACTTC
TRBV6-4	TRBD1	TRBJ2-1	once	CASRKDAGTGGEQFF	TGTGCCAGCAGAAAAGACGCCGGGACAGGGGGTGAGCAGTTCTTC
TRBV30	.	TRBJ2-3	.	CAWSSATDTQYF	TGTGCCTGGAGCAGCGCCACAGATACGCAGTATTTT
TRBV29-1	TRBD1	TRBJ2-7	.	CSVQGQGAYYEQYF	TGCAGCGTTCAGGGACAGGGGGCTTACTACGAGCAGTACTTC
TRBV5-1	.	TRBJ2-7	.	CASSSRSSERYEQYF	TGCGCCAGCAGCTCGAGGTCCTCAGAACGGTACGAGCAGTACTTC
TRBV29-1	.	TRBJ1-1	.	CSVAFVNTEAFF	TGCAGCGTTGCTTTCGTGAACACTGAAGCTTTCTTT
TRBV19	.	TRBJ2-6	.	CASRWTVSGANVLTF	TGTGCCAGTAGGTGGACAGTCTCTGGGGCCAACGTCCTGACTTTC
TRBV10-2	TRBD1	TRBJ1-2	.	CASSEGGRTGYGYTF	TGCGCCAGCAGTGAGGGGGGGCGGACAGGCTATGGCTACACCTTC
TRBV28	TRBD2	TRBJ2-1	.	CASKTSGRNEQFF	TGTGCCAGCAAGACTAGCGGGAGGAATGAGCAGTTCTTC
TRBV7-9	.	TRBJ1-1	few	CASSVGTTEAFF	TGTGCCAGCAGCGTCGGGACAACTGAAGCTTTCTTT
TRBV6-1	.	TRBJ2-1	.	CASNRERVPGNEQFF	TGTGCCAGCAACCGAGAGAGGGTCCCAGGCAATGAGCAGTTCTTC
TRBV14	.	TRBJ2-7	.	CASSQDGRALFREQYF	TGTGCCAGCAGCCAAGATGGCAGGGCCCTATTCCGGGAGCAGTACTTC
TRBV28	TRBD1	TRBJ1-1	.	CASSLGQKNTEAFF	TGTGCCAGCAGTTTGGGACAGAAGAACACTGAAGCTTTCTTT
TRBV28	TRBD1	TRBJ2-7	.	CASSKGAAGTYEQYF	TGTGCCAGCAGCAAGGGGGCAGCCGGTACCTACGAGCAGTACTTC
TRBV5-1	.	TRBJ1-1	.	CASSFTHQAENTEAFF	TGCGCCAGCAGCTTTACCCATCAGGCTGAGAACACTGAAGCTTTCTTT
TRBV18	TRBD1	TRBJ1-3	.	CASSPPGQSSGNTIYF	TGTGCCAGCTCACCACCGGGACAGAGCTCTGGAAACACCATATATTTT
TRBV7-9	.	TRBJ2-2	.	CASSFRTRTGELFF	TGTGCCAGCAGCTTCAGGACGAGGACCGGGGAGCTGTTTTTT